Listed below are T cell receptor beta chains from one sample, sequenced in a study of T cell responses to AZD1222 COVID-19 vaccine. The data were produced by immunoSEQ multiplex PCR, yet TCRdb's version contains in-frame clones alone and is incomplete. The profile shows approximately 190,000 clones, roughly 92% of them singletons. Sequenced here: peripheral blood, sampled on day 0 of AZD1222 vaccination. The source of these receptors is an adult in good health. Both conserved end residues are part of each CDR3. A D gene is named only where the DNA matches it firmly. Clone sizes are given selectively: once, few, many, or a class where the clone is expanded.

d_call j_call clone_size v_call cdr3_aa cdr3_nt
- TRBJ1-5 - TRBV19 CASSIYPQPQHF TGTGCCAGTAGTATTTACCCTCAGCCCCAGCATTTT
TRBD1 TRBJ1-6 - TRBV19 CASRGQLNSPLHF TGTGCCAGTAGGGGACAGCTCAATTCACCCCTCCACTTT
- TRBJ2-5 - TRBV7-2 CASGKGLNQETQYF TGTGCCAGCGGAAAAGGACTAAACCAAGAGACCCAGTACTTC
TRBD1 TRBJ1-3 - TRBV18 CASSPAGGGNTIYF TGTGCCAGCTCACCCGCAGGGGGTGGAAACACCATATATTTT
- TRBJ1-1 - TRBV6-4 CASSDRIAEAFF TGTGCCAGCAGTGACAGGATCGCTGAAGCTTTCTTT
TRBD1 TRBJ2-1 - TRBV7-7 CASSSGQGAVNEQFF TGTGCCAGCAGCTCAGGACAGGGGGCAGTCAATGAGCAGTTCTTC
- TRBJ2-1 - TRBV5-4 CASSLARQSYNEQFF TGTGCCAGCAGCTTGGCCAGGCAGTCCTACAATGAGCAGTTCTTC
TRBD1 TRBJ1-1 - TRBV7-3 CASSLEGQVNTEAFF TGTGCCAGCAGCTTAGAGGGACAGGTGAACACTGAAGCTTTCTTT
- TRBJ1-1 - TRBV28 CASTPWKVTEAFF TGTGCCAGCACCCCGTGGAAAGTCACTGAAGCTTTCTTT
TRBD1 TRBJ2-6 - TRBV9 CASSPGTGGDSGANVLTF TGTGCCAGCAGCCCGGGGACAGGGGGGGACTCTGGGGCCAACGTCCTGACTTTC
TRBD1 TRBJ1-2 - TRBV7-8 CASSLVAGQGAYTF TGTGCCAGCAGCTTAGTGGCGGGACAGGGGGCCTACACCTTC
- TRBJ2-1 - TRBV11-2 CASSPIYGSYNEQFF TGTGCCAGCAGCCCGATCTATGGCTCCTACAATGAGCAGTTCTTC
TRBD2 TRBJ2-5 once TRBV4-2 CASSQDVRGGQETQYF TGTGCCAGCAGCCAAGACGTGCGGGGGGGCCAAGAGACCCAGTACTTC
- TRBJ1-5 - TRBV7-2 CASSHGGVYSNQPQHF TGTGCCAGCAGCCATGGCGGGGTATATAGCAATCAGCCCCAGCATTTT
- TRBJ1-1 - TRBV28 CASSLSLVGNTEAFF TGTGCCAGCAGCTTAAGCCTGGTGGGAAACACTGAAGCTTTCTTT
- TRBJ1-4 - TRBV14 CASSPRTDSNEKLFF TGTGCCAGCAGCCCCAGAACGGACTCTAATGAAAAACTGTTTTTT
- TRBJ1-3 - TRBV5-1 CASSDRREGGHSGNTIYF TGCGCCAGCAGCGATAGGCGAGAGGGGGGGCACTCTGGAAACACCATATATTTT
- TRBJ1-2 - TRBV7-2 CASSLGDGYTF TGTGCCAGCAGCTTAGGTGATGGCTACACCTTC
- TRBJ1-6 - TRBV5-4 CASSFMLGDSPLHF TGTGCCAGCAGCTTTATGCTGGGCGATTCACCCCTCCACTTT
- TRBJ1-5 - TRBV9 CASRTKGGKPHYSNQPQHF TGTGCCAGCAGGACAAAGGGGGGAAAACCCCATTATAGCAATCAGCCCCAGCATTTT
- TRBJ1-4 - TRBV5-1 CASSVDKPNEKLFF TGCGCCAGCAGCGTAGACAAGCCTAATGAAAAACTGTTTTTT
- TRBJ1-1 - TRBV11-1 CASSLESGLNTEAFF TGTGCCAGCAGCTTAGAGTCAGGGCTAAACACTGAAGCTTTCTTT
TRBD1 TRBJ2-1 - TRBV27 CASRKDRGYYNEQFF TGTGCCAGCAGGAAAGACAGGGGCTACTACAATGAGCAGTTCTTC
TRBD2 TRBJ2-2 - TRBV19 CASRLSGGADTGELFF TGTGCCAGTAGACTTAGCGGGGGGGCTGACACCGGGGAGCTGTTTTTT
- TRBJ1-1 - TRBV5-1 CASSLRSAGTEAFF TGCGCCAGCAGCTTGAGGTCGGCTGGCACTGAAGCTTTCTTT
TRBD2 TRBJ2-7 - TRBV7-8 CASRLAGDHEQYF TGTGCCAGCCGACTAGCGGGGGATCACGAGCAGTACTTC
- TRBJ2-2 - TRBV5-1 CASSPGLGNTGELFF TGCGCCAGCAGCCCCGGTCTGGGGAACACCGGGGAGCTGTTTTTT
- TRBJ1-1 - TRBV6-2/TRBV6-3 CASSYRKLNTEAFF TGTGCCAGCAGTTATCGGAAGTTGAACACTGAAGCTTTCTTT
- TRBJ1-2 - TRBV5-6 CASSLVDSYGYTF TGTGCCAGCAGCTTGGTGGACAGCTATGGCTACACCTTC
- TRBJ1-6 - TRBV7-2 CASSSGTTTSPLHF TGTGCCAGCAGTTCCGGGACCACGACTTCACCCCTCCACTTT
TRBD1 TRBJ2-4 - TRBV10-3 CAISDRDRGLDIQYF TGTGCCATCAGTGACCGGGACAGGGGGTTAGACATTCAGTACTTC
- TRBJ2-2 once TRBV11-2 CASSLNTGELFF TGTGCCAGCAGCCTGAACACCGGGGAGCTGTTTTTT
TRBD1 TRBJ1-6 once TRBV5-4 CASSTGQGMGSPLHF TGTGCCAGCAGCACCGGACAGGGGATGGGTTCACCCCTCCACTTT
TRBD1 TRBJ1-4 - TRBV3-1/TRBV3-2 CASSQGTGGRKLFF TGTGCCAGCAGCCAGGGGACAGGGGGCAGAAAACTGTTTTTT
- TRBJ2-1 - TRBV12-3/TRBV12-4 CASHLGHEQFF TGTGCCAGCCATTTGGGTCACGAGCAGTTCTTC
TRBD1 TRBJ2-2 - TRBV15 CATSATGGSGELFF TGTGCCACCAGTGCCACAGGGGGGAGCGGGGAGCTGTTTTTT
- TRBJ2-1 - TRBV6-5 CASTGTSYNEQFF TGTGCCAGCACTGGGACAAGCTACAATGAGCAGTTCTTC
- TRBJ1-5 - TRBV6-5 CASRPGFNQPQHF TGTGCCAGCCGACCGGGTTTCAATCAGCCCCAGCATTTT
- TRBJ1-1 - TRBV29-1 CSVPGLTEAFF TGCAGCGTCCCAGGGCTCACTGAAGCTTTCTTT
TRBD2 TRBJ2-5 - TRBV7-7 CASRLGLAGGETQYF TGTGCCAGCAGATTAGGACTAGCGGGGGGAGAGACCCAGTACTTC
TRBD1 TRBJ1-1 once TRBV5-1 CASSSGQGVWNTEAFF TGCGCCAGCAGCTCCGGTCAGGGGGTGTGGAACACTGAAGCTTTCTTT
- TRBJ1-3 - TRBV18 CASSPRGISGNTIYF TGTGCCAGCTCACCCCGGGGTATCTCTGGAAACACCATATATTTT
- TRBJ1-2 once TRBV11-2 CASSAGERTRYGYTF TGTGCCAGCAGCGCAGGAGAGCGGACGAGATATGGCTACACCTTC
- TRBJ2-3 - TRBV12-3/TRBV12-4 CASSPASDTQYF TGTGCCAGCAGCCCGGCATCAGATACGCAGTATTTT
- TRBJ1-5 - TRBV19 CASSRQLHQPQHF TGTGCCAGTAGCCGACAGCTTCATCAGCCCCAGCATTTT
- TRBJ2-5 - TRBV5-1 CASSLVGLPIQETQYF TGCGCCAGCAGCCTGGTAGGACTACCGATTCAAGAGACCCAGTACTTC
TRBD1 TRBJ2-7 - TRBV7-9 CASSFRDRGARFGPYEQYF TGTGCCAGCAGCTTCCGGGACAGGGGCGCAAGGTTTGGTCCCTACGAGCAGTACTTC
- TRBJ2-1 - TRBV6-2/TRBV6-3 CASTYTGIVSYNEQFF TGTGCCAGCACTTACACAGGAATAGTCTCCTACAATGAGCAGTTCTTC